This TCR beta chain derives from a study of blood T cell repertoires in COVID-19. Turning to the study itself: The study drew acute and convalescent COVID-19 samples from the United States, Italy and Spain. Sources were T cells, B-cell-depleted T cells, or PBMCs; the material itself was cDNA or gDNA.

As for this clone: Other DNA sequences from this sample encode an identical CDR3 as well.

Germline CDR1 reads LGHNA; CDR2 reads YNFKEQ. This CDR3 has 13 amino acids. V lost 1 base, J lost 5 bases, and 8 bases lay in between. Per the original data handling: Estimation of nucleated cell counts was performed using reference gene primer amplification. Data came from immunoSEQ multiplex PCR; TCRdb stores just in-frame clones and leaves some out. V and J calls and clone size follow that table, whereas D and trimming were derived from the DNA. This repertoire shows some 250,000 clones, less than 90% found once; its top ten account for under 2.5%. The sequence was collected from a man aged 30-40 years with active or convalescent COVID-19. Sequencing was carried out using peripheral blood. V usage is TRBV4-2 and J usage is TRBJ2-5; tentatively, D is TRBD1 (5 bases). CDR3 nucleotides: TGTGCCAGCAGCCAAGGGCCAGGGGAGACCCAGTACTTC. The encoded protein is CASSQGPGETQYF.